The 10 T cell receptor beta chains below all came from one sample that was sequenced in a study of T cell repertoires in cytomegalovirus infection. For these receptors, no antigen is known. TCRdb re-derived calls from the reads in MiXCR, one entry per CDR3 protein. Among around 340,000 distinct CDR3 sequences listed, 29% were seen once. Sequenced here: cultured PBMCs, sampled from culture after CMV antigen stimulation. The origin of the receptors is a human donor in good health (CMV status not recorded). Some clones in this sample may be carry-over from other donors' samples.

This clonotype was recorded a few times. The chain couples TRBV7-2 to TRBJ2-7; tentatively, D is TRBD1 or TRBD2 (5 bases each). The CDR3 is made up of 14 amino acids. Deletions cut 4 bases from V and 6 bases from J, with 16 bases between. Germline loops: CDR1 SGHTA, CDR2 FQGNSA. CDR3 in DNA: TGTGCCAGCAGCTACCGCCGGGACCCCGCCGAGCAGTACTTC. Amino acids: CASSYRRDPAEQYF.

The chain combines TRBV7-4 with TRBJ1-1; no reliable D call. From germline, CDR1 is SGHVT and CDR2 SQSDAQ. There are 14 residues in the CDR3. Trimming shortened V by 0 bases and J by 5 bases, and 10 bases separated the two germline ends. CDR3 amino acids: CASSLAALGTEAFF. In DNA form, the CDR3 reads TGTGCCAGCAGCTTAGCAGCCCTAGGAACTGAAGCTTTCTTT.

This clonotype was counted between two and nine times. This chain links TRBV5-4 with TRBJ1-2, with TRBD1 matching over 7 bases. The CDR3 has 15 residues. With V trimmed by 3 bases and J by 4 bases, 9 bases remained unmatched. Germline V gene lookup returns CDR1 SGHNT and CDR2 YYREEE (reference sequence). The CDR3 DNA reads TGTGCCAGCAGCTCAATAGACAGGGACGGCTATGGCTACACCTTC. Its protein is CASSSIDRDGYGYTF.

A few counts support this clonotype. Written as DNA, the CDR3 is TGTGCCAGCTCACCCCCCGCGTGGGGAGATCAGCCCCAGCATTTT. The encoded protein is CASSPPAWGDQPQHF. J is TRBJ1-5 and V is TRBV18, with unresolved D. V lost 3 bases and J lost 5, with 14 bases in between. CDR3 length equals 15 residues. Germline-derived CDR1 and CDR2 are KGHSH and LQKENI. The full variable domain, completed using reference TRBV18 and TRBJ1-5, is NAGVMQNPRHLVRRRGQEARLRCSPMKGHSHVYWYRQLPEEGLKFMVYLQKENIIDESGMPKERFSAEFPKEGPSILRIQQVVRGDSAAYFCASSPPAWGDQPQHFGDGTRLSIL.

This clonotype was picked up many times. The genes are TRBV7-2 and TRBJ1-1; D remains unclear. The CDR3 is 11 residues long. Germline V gene lookup returns CDR1 SGHTA and CDR2 FQGNSA. Trimming took off 6 bases at V and 1 base at J, with 3 bases between the two ends. CDR3 in DNA: TGTGCCAGCAGTGCGAACACTGAAGCTTTCTTT. This translates into CASSANTEAFF.

This clonotype was counted only a few times. V and J are TRBV12-5 and TRBJ1-2, with TRBD1 matching 7 bases. Trimming at V came to 6 bases and at J to 6 bases, leaving 13 bases not matched to a gene. CDR1 and CDR2 (germline): LGHNT, FRNRAP. The CDR3 is 15 residues long. In nucleotides, the CDR3 is TGTGCTAGTGGCTCGCCAGGGGGGCCCCTCGATGGCTACACCTTC. This codes for CASGSPGGPLDGYTF.

The chain combines TRBV7-3 with TRBJ2-6, with a tentative D call TRBD2 (5 bases). The V gene lost 3 bases and the J gene lost 0 bases, with 6 bases spanning the gap. CDR1 is SGHTA and CDR2 is FQGTGA in the germline V gene. This CDR3 region has 15 residues. The CDR3 spells CASSFSGSGANVLTF. In DNA form, the CDR3 reads TGTGCCAGCAGCTTCAGCGGCTCTGGGGCCAACGTCCTGACTTTC.

This chain joins TRBV6-5 and TRBJ1-1; D call uncertain. From germline, CDR1 is MNHEY and CDR2 SVGAGI. The CDR3 length is 13 residues. V lost 6 bases and J 1 base, leaving 9 bases between the germline ends. The CDR3 is CASRETENTEAFF. Written as DNA, the CDR3 is TGTGCCAGCAGAGAAACAGAGAACACTGAAGCTTTCTTT.

The V and J genes are TRBV24-1 and TRBJ2-1; TRBD2 agrees at 10 bases. This CDR3 has 14 residues. V was pared by 10 bases and J by 5 bases, with 7 bases of the junction left unmatched. Germline CDR1 reads KGHDR; CDR2 reads SFDVKD. CDR3 sequence: CATNSGRFHNEQFF. The CDR3 nucleotides read TGTGCCACAAATAGCGGGAGGTTCCACAATGAGCAGTTCTTC.

The rearrangement uses TRBV19 and TRBJ2-2; D is possibly TRBD1 (6 bases). CDR3 length equals 14 residues. Germline V gene sequence: CDR1 LNHDA, CDR2 SQIVND (reference sequence). CDR3 protein: CDTEQGRDTGELFF. CDR3 DNA: TGTGACACGGAACAGGGTCGGGACACCGGGGAGCTGTTTTTT.